The sequence of this T cell receptor beta chain was determined in a study of tumor and adjacent non-tumor tissue in lung cancer. Worth noting for this clonotype: This could be a read error, since a much larger clone is one nucleotide away.

This sample's RNA came from whole unsorted tissue. TCRbeta libraries were built with three rounds of nested PCR, modified from ARM-PCR. TCRdb ran MiXCR on the multiplex PCR reads and lists one entry per CDR3 protein. The sample lists tens of thousands of distinct CDR3 sequences, 65% to 75% occurring once. The CDR3 is made up of 14 amino acids. The clonotype originates from a man aged 55 to 70 with non-small cell lung cancer. The chain links TRBV12-3 or TRBV12-4 to TRBJ2-3; 11 nucleotides align to TRBD1. Sequencing was done on a sample of lung tumor tissue. The CDR3 is CAGSLGQGEDTQYF. The CDR3 DNA follows: TGTGCCGGCAGTTTGGGACAGGGGGAAGATACGCAGTATTTT.